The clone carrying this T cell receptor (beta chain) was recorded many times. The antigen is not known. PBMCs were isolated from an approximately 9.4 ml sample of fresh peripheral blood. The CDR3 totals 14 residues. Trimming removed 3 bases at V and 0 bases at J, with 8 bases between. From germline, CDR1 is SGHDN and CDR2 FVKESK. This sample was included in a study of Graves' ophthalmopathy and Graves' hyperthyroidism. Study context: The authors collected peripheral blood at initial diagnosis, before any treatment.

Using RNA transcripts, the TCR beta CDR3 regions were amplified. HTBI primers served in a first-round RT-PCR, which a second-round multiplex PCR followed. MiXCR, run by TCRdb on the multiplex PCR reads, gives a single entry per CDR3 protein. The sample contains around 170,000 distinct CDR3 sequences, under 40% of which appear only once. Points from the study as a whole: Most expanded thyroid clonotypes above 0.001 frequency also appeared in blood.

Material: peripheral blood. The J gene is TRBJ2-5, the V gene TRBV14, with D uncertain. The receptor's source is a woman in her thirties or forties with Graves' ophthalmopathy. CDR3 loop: CASSHFRNQETQYF. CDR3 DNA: TGTGCCAGCAGCCATTTTAGAAACCAAGAGACCCAGTACTTC.